This section outlines one T cell receptor (beta chain) sequence together with its context. Study processing details: Amplifying reference gene primers gave estimates of nucleated cell counts. This table comes from immunoSEQ multiplex PCR, and its TCRdb copy is limited to in-frame clones, with some not included. That table is the source of V, J and clone size, and D and trimming were worked out from the DNA. The table records hundreds of thousands of clones, 65% to 90% of them present only once. The sample belongs to a study of blood T cell repertoires in COVID-19. Study overall: Sites across the United States, Italy and Spain contributed samples from acute and convalescent COVID-19.

CDR1 LNHDA and CDR2 SQIVND come from the germline V gene (reference sequence). CDR3 length: 14 residues. The V gene end was trimmed by 7 bases and the J gene end by 3 bases; junction bases not matched to a gene: 1. The rearrangement uses TRBV19 and TRBJ2-3, with 13 bases identical to TRBD2. Sequencing used peripheral blood. The receptor was derived from a man in his fifties with active or convalescent COVID-19. The CDR3 DNA is TGTGCCAGTACGACTAGCGGGAGGACAGATACGCAGTATTTT. As protein: CASTTSGRTDTQYF.